The 20 T cell receptor beta chains reported below all come from one sample, sequenced in a study of blood T cell repertoires in COVID-19. The assay was immunoSEQ multiplex PCR, and TCRdb's table has in-frame clones only and misses some. The repertoire includes approximately 65,000 clones, around 85% of them detected once, and roughly 20% sits in the top ten. The sequenced sample consisted of peripheral blood. These receptors all stem from a man between 60 and 75 years old with acute or convalescent COVID-19.

This clone was picked up a small number of times. The V and J genes are TRBV7-9 and TRBJ1-2; 9 bases agree with TRBD1. V lost 4 bases to trimming and J lost 7 bases; unmatched junction nucleotides: 7. This CDR3 is built from 14 residues. Germline V CDR1 and CDR2: SEHNR, FQNEAQ (reference sequence). In DNA, the CDR3 is TGTGCCAGCAGCTCAGGACAGGGGATCCCTGGCTACACCTTC. It encodes CASSSGQGIPGYTF.

V usage is TRBV5-1 and J usage is TRBJ2-3; 7 bases agree with TRBD2. The germline V gene has CDR1 SGHRS and CDR2 YFSETQ. The junction had 11 bases not matched to a gene; V was cut back by 3 bases and J by 7 bases. The CDR3 has 15 amino acids. The DNA of the CDR3 is TGCGCCAGCAGCTCGGGCGGGAGCTCACAGAATACGCAGTATTTT. The encoded protein is CASSSGGSSQNTQYF.

The CDR3 DNA is TGTGCCATCAGTGAACTTCTTTCCTACGAGCAGTACTTC. Protein sequence: CAISELLSYEQYF. V is TRBV10-3 and J is TRBJ2-7; D unclear. This CDR3 is built from 13 residues. Trimming left V 3 bases short and J 1 base short, with 7 bases between. In germline, CDR1 is ENHRY, CDR2 SYGVKD.

This clone has only a few counts. The V call is TRBV30, the J call TRBJ2-7; unclear D gene. CDR1 and CDR2 from the germline V gene are GTSNPN and SVGIG (reference sequence). V lost 3 bases, J lost 0 bases, and 9 bases lay in between. The CDR3 runs to 13 residues. The CDR3 region has the DNA TGTGCCTGGAGGTACAGTAGCTCCTACGAGCAGTACTTC. Protein sequence: CAWRYSSSYEQYF.

The CDR3 DNA reads TGTGCCACCAGTGACCCCGGAGGGAAATGGGATCAGCCCCAGCATTTT. This translates into CATSDPGGKWDQPQHF. This rearrangement joins TRBV24-1 to TRBJ1-5, with D hard to call. The CDR3 consists of 16 residues. V was clipped by 4 bases and J by 5 bases, with 17 bases between them. Germline values: CDR1 KGHDR, CDR2 SFDVKD.

The CDR3 is CASSIMNTEAFF. CDR3 nucleotide sequence: TGTGCCAGCAGTATAATGAACACTGAAGCTTTCTTT. This rearrangement joins TRBV7-8 to TRBJ1-1, with D hard to call. The V gene's germline CDR1 is SGHVS and CDR2 FQNEAQ. The CDR3 contains 12 residues. Trimming cost V 6 bases and J 0 bases, with 5 bases left between them.

This chain joins TRBV24-1 and TRBJ2-5, with 7 bases fitting TRBD1. This CDR3 has 14 residues. Trimming cost V 3 bases and J 3 bases; bases outside gene matches: 3. Germline-derived CDR1 and CDR2 are KGHDR and SFDVKD. For the CDR3, the DNA is TGTGCCACCAGTGATACAACAGGGGAAGAGACCCAGTACTTC. It codes for CATSDTTGEETQYF.

V is TRBV24-1 and J is TRBJ2-2; D ambiguous. Germline V lookup: CDR1 KGHDR, CDR2 SFDVKD. The CDR3 is 14 residues long. Trimming pared 4 bases from V and 6 bases from J, leaving 11 bases between. The CDR3 coding sequence is TGTGCCACCAGTGACGAGTTCCCGGCCGGGGAGCTGTTTTTT. This gives the protein CATSDEFPAGELFF.

The CDR3 bases are TGTGCCAGCAAAAGTCCCGGGACAGAGAATGAGCAGTTCTTC. This sequence encodes CASKSPGTENEQFF. The chain has TRBV2 and TRBJ2-1, with 7 bases aligning to TRBD1. After removal of 7 bases from V and 7 bases from J, the junction contained 10 bases not matched to a gene. The germline gives CDR1 SNHLY, CDR2 FYNNEI. This CDR3 spans 14 amino acids.

CDR3 protein: CASRSGTASNYGYTF. The CDR3 DNA sequence: TGTGCCAGCAGATCCGGGACAGCTAGTAACTATGGCTACACCTTC. V and J are TRBV27 and TRBJ1-2; 7 nucleotides align to TRBD1. Germline assignment: CDR1 MNHEY and CDR2 SMNVEV (reference sequence). V lost 6 bases, J lost 1 base, and 8 bases stayed unmatched. The CDR3 loop spans 15 amino acids.

The J gene is TRBJ2-4, the V gene TRBV30, with TRBD1 identical over 7 bases. This CDR3 comprises 12 residues. From germline, CDR1 is GTSNPN and CDR2 SVGIG (reference sequence). The V segment lost 4 bases and the J segment 6 bases; nucleotides outside the gene matches: 3. For the CDR3, the DNA is TGTGCCTGGAACCCAGGGGGAAACATTCAGTACTTC. As protein: CAWNPGGNIQYF.

A few counts support this clone. This rearrangement joins TRBV4-3 to TRBJ2-2; no firm D call. The V and J ends lost 4 bases and 2 bases respectively, with 8 bases between them. CDR1 is LGHNA and CDR2 is YSLEER in the germline V gene. The CDR3 length is 14 residues. The CDR3 sequence is CASSRSTNTGELFF. In DNA, the CDR3 is TGCGCCAGCAGCCGCTCGACTAACACCGGGGAGCTGTTTTTT.

The J gene is TRBJ2-2, the V gene TRBV3-1 (or the pseudogene TRBV3-2); D is possibly TRBD2 (6 bases). V was pared by 1 base and J by 4 bases, with 13 bases between. Germline V lookup: CDR1 LGHDT, CDR2 YNNKEL (reference sequence). The CDR3 totals 16 residues. The CDR3 region is CASSQVPLASTGELFF. CDR3 DNA: TGTGCCAGCAGCCAAGTACCTCTAGCGAGCACCGGGGAGCTGTTTTTT.

This chain joins TRBV7-9 and TRBJ2-1, with TRBD1 matching 8 bases. The V gene end was trimmed by 1 base and the J gene end by 2 bases; junction bases not matched to a gene: 1. CDR1 SEHNR and CDR2 FQNEAQ come from the germline V gene (reference sequence). The length of the CDR3 is 15 residues. The CDR3 DNA is TGTGCCAGCAGCTTAGACAGGGGGGCCTACAATGAGCAGTTCTTC. Residues: CASSLDRGAYNEQFF.

The chain has TRBV13 and TRBJ2-2; 10 nucleotides match TRBD1. CDR3 length: 15 residues. The germline gives CDR1 PRHDT, CDR2 FYEKMQ (reference sequence). V gave up 5 bases and J gave up 5 bases; unmatched junction bases: 5. Here the CDR3 reads CASSVGQGETGELFF. The DNA for the CDR3 is TGTGCCAGCAGCGTTGGACAGGGGGAAACCGGGGAGCTGTTTTTT.

This chain links TRBV28 with TRBJ2-2, with TRBD2 matching over 7 bases. This CDR3 has 15 residues. Losses at the gene ends were 7 bases for V and 1 base for J; bases not matched to a gene: 6. Germline CDR1 reads MDHEN; CDR2 reads SYDVKM. CDR3 in amino acids: CASTSLAENTGELFF. CDR3 sequence (DNA): TGTGCCAGCACCTCTCTAGCGGAGAACACCGGGGAGCTGTTTTTT.

This chain links TRBV2 with TRBJ2-1; 7 nucleotides match TRBD2. J was trimmed by 2 bases and V by 6 bases; bases with no gene match: 10. There are 16 residues in the CDR3. The germline CDR1 and CDR2 sequences are SNHLY and FYNNEI. CDR3 nucleotide sequence: TGTGCCAGCAGCCCGACTAGCTCGCGCACCTACAATGAGCAGTTCTTC. Translating it yields CASSPTSSRTYNEQFF. The full variable domain, its missing parts supplied by reference TRBV2 and TRBJ2-1, is EPEVTQTPSHQVTQMGQEVILRCVPISNHLYFYWYRQILGQKVEFLVSFYNNEISEKSEIFDDQFSVERPDGSNFTLKIRSTKLEDSAMYFCASSPTSSRTYNEQFFGPGTRLTVL.

This clone showed up just a few times. V gene TRBV6-5 combines with J gene TRBJ2-7, with D tentatively TRBD1 (6 bases). The CDR3 runs 15 residues. The V end was cut by 2 bases, the J end by 6 bases, with 17 bases between. Per germline, CDR1 MNHEY and CDR2 SVGAGI. CDR3 residues: CASSYRITGLGEQYF. The DNA of the CDR3 is TGTGCCAGCAGTTACCGGATAACAGGGTTAGGCGAGCAGTACTTC.

The gene calls are TRBV4-1 and TRBJ2-3; 8 bases align to TRBD2. The length of the CDR3 is 16 residues. V dropped 0 bases and J dropped 0; count of bases not matched to a gene: 2. Germline loops: CDR1 MGHRA, CDR2 YSYEKL. The CDR3 loop reads CASSQDRGGSTDTQYF. DNA of the CDR3: TGCGCCAGCAGCCAAGATCGGGGGGGAAGCACAGATACGCAGTATTTT.

The chain combines TRBV24-1 with TRBJ2-1; 9 positions agree with TRBD1. J was trimmed by 3 bases and V by 2 bases; bases with no gene match: 4. Germline-derived CDR1 and CDR2 are KGHDR and SFDVKD. The CDR3 contains 16 residues. The chain's CDR3 is CATSDSGTGIYNEQFF. The CDR3 DNA is TGTGCCACCAGTGATTCCGGGACAGGGATCTACAATGAGCAGTTCTTC.